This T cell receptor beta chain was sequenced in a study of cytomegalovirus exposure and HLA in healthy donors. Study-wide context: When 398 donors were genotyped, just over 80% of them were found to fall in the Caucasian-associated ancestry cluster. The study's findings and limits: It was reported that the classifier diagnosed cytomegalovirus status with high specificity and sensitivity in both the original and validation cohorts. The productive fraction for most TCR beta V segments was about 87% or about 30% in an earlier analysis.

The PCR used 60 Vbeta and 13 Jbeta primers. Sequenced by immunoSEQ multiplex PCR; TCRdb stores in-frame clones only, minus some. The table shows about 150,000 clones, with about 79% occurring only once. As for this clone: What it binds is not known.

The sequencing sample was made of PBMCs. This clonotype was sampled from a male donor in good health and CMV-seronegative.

The CDR3: CASSQDRGAYNEQFF. As DNA, the CDR3 is TGTGCCAGCAGCCAGGACAGGGGGGCCTACAATGAGCAGTTCTTC. The chain has TRBV11-3 and TRBJ2-1, with 10 bases that match TRBD1. The V gene's germline CDR1 is SGHNT and CDR2 YENEEA. J lost 2 bases, V lost 5 bases, and 3 bases had no gene match. The CDR3 has 15 amino acids.